Reported below is one T cell receptor beta chain. What it binds is not known. From the RT-PCR reads, TCRdb called clonotypes with MiXCR, one entry per CDR3 protein. The repertoire holds 650 to 900 distinct CDR3 sequences, with 80% to 85% as singletons. These data originate in a study of yellow fever vaccine responses in identical twins. Regarding the study as a whole: Reportedly, the T cell response mounted by twins to vaccine seemed partly convergent, partly personalized.

The CDR3 totals 15 residues. Germline assignment: CDR1 GTSNPN and CDR2 SVGIG (reference sequence). The V segment lost 3 bases and the J segment 2 bases; nucleotides outside the gene matches: 7. The V and J genes are TRBV30 and TRBJ1-5; 7 bases align to TRBD1. The sequenced sample was T cells from blood (PBMCs), unsorted or a sorted subset (not recorded which), obtained before or after yellow fever vaccination (not recorded which). This clonotype originated in a female donor who received the yellow fever vaccine. The CDR3 reads CAWSPSGQGNQPQHF. In DNA, the CDR3 is TGTGCCTGGAGCCCCTCTGGACAGGGCAATCAGCCCCAGCATTTT.